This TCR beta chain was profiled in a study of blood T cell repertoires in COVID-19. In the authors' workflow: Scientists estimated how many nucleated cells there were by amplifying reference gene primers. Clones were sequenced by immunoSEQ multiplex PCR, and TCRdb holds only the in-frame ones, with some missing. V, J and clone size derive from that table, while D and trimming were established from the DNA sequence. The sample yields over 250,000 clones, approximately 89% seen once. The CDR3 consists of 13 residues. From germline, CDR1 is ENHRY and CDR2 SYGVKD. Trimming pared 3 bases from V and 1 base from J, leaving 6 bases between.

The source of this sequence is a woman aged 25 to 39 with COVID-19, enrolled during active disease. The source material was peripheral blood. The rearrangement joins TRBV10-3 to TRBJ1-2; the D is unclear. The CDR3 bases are TGTGCCATCAGTGACCCAGATAACTATGGCTACACCTTC. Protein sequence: CAISDPDNYGYTF.